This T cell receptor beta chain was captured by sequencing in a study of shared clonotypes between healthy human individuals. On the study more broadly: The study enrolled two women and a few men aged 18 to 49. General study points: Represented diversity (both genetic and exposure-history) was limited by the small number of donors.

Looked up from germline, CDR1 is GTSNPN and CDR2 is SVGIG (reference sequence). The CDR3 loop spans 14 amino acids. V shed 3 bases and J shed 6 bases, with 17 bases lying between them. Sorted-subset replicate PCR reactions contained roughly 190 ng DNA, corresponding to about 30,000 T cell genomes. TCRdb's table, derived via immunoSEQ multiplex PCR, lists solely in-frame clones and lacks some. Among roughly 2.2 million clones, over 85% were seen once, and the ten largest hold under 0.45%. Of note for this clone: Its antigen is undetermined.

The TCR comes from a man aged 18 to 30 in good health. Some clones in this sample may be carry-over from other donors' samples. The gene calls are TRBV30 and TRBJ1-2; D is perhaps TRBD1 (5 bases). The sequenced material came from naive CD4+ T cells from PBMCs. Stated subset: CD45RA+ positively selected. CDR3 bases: TGTGCCTGGAGCCCCCCCCCAGGGCGCCATGGCTACACCTTC. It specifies CAWSPPPGRHGYTF.